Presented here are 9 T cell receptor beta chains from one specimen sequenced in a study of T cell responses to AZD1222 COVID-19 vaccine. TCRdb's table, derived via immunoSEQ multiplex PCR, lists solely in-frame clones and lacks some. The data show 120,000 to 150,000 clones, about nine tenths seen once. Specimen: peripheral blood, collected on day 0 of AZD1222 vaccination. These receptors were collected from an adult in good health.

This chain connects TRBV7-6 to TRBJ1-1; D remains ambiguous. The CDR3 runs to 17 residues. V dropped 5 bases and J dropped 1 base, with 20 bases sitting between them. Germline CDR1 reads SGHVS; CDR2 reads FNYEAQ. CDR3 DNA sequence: TGTGCCAGCAGCCTTTTTAATAAGGCCGAGTGGAACACTGAAGCTTTCTTT. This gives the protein CASSLFNKAEWNTEAFF.

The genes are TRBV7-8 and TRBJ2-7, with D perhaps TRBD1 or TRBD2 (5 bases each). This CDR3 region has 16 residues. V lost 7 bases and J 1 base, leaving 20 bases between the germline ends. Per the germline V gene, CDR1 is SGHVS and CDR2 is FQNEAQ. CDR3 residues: CASTPLGGGGSYEQYF. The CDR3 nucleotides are TGTGCCAGCACCCCATTAGGCGGTGGGGGTTCCTACGAGCAGTACTTC.

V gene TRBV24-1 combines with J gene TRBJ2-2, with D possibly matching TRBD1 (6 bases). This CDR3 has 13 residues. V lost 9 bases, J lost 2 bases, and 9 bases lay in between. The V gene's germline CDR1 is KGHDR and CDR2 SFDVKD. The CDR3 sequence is CATLDSNTGELFF. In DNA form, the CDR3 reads TGTGCCACCCTGGACAGTAACACCGGGGAGCTGTTTTTT.

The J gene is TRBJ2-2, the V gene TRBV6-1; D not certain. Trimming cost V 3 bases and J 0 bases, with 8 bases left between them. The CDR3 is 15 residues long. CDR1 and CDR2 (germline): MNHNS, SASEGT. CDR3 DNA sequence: TGTGCCAGCAGTGAGATGTGGGCGAACACCGGGGAGCTGTTTTTT. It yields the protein CASSEMWANTGELFF.

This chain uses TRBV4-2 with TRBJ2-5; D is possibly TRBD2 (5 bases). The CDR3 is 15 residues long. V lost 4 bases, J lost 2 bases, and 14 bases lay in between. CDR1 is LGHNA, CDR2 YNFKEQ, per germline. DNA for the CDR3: TGTGCCAGCAGCCCTCGGGGTGGGGAACAAGAGACCCAGTACTTC. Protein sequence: CASSPRGGEQETQYF.

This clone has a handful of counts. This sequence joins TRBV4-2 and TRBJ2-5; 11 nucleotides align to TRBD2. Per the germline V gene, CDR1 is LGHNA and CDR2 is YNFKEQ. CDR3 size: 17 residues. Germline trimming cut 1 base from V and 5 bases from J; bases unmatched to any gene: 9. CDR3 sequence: CASSQVVSGGAQETQYF. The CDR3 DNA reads TGTGCCAGCAGCCAAGTTGTTAGCGGGGGGGCGCAGGAGACCCAGTACTTC.

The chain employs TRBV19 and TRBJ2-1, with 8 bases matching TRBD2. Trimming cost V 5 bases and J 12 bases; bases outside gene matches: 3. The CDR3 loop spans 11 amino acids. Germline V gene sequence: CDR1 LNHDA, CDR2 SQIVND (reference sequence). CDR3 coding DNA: TGTGCCAGTAGTGCCGGACTAGCGCAGTTCTTC. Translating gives CASSAGLAQFF.

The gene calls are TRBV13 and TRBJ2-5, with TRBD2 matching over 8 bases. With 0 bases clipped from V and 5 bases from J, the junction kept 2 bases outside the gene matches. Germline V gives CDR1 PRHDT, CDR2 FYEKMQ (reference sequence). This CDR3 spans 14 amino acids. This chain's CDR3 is CASSLGTSDETQYF. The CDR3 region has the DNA TGTGCCAGCAGCTTAGGGACTAGCGACGAGACCCAGTACTTC. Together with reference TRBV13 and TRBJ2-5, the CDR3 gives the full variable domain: AAGVIQSPRHLIKEKRETATLKCYPIPRHDTVYWYQQGPGQDPQFLISFYEKMQSDKGSIPDRFSAQQFSDYHSELNMSSLELGDSALYFCASSLGTSDETQYFGPGTRLLVL.

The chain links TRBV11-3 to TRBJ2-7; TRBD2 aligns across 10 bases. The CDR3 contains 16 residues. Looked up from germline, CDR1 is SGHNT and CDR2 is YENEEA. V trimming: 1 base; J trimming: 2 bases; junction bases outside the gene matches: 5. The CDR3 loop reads CASSLGRAGGPYEQYF. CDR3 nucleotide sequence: TGTGCCAGCAGCTTAGGTCGAGCGGGAGGGCCCTACGAGCAGTACTTC.